The 13 T cell receptor beta chains presented below share a single source sample, sequenced in a study of shared clonotypes between healthy human individuals. The repertoire was sequenced with immunoSEQ multiplex PCR; TCRdb's copy has only in-frame clones and lacks some. The sample holds a few million clones; approximately 95% are singletons and the top ten take less than 0.15%. Sequencing used naive CD4+ T cells sorted from blood. Subset specified: CD45RA+ positively selected. Source of these receptors: a man aged 18 to 35 in good health.

The table lists this clone with a count of one. The rearrangement joins TRBV5-1 to TRBJ1-2; TRBD1 matches 7 bases. Germline values: CDR1 SGHRS, CDR2 YFSETQ. CDR3 length: 13 residues. J lost 8 bases, V lost 4 bases, and 8 bases had no gene match. For the CDR3, the DNA is TGCGCCAGCAGCCCCGAGGGGGCCTCAGGCTACACCTTC. It is translated as CASSPEGASGYTF.

This chain connects TRBV15 to TRBJ2-5; D is undetermined. CDR3 length: 15 residues. The V end lost 0 bases, the J end lost 4 bases, and 12 bases lay between the germline ends. The germline V gene encodes CDR1 LNHNV and CDR2 YYDKDF (reference sequence). CDR3 DNA sequence: TGTGCCACCAGCAGAGAGGTAGGAGCGCGAGAGACCCAGTACTTC. Amino acids: CATSREVGARETQYF. The full variable domain, with the rest looked up from reference TRBV15 and TRBJ2-5, is DAMVIQNPRYQVTQFGKPVTLSCSQTLNHNVMYWYQQKSSQAPKLLFHYYDKDFNNEADTPDNFQSRRPNTSFCFLDIRSPGLGDTAMYLCATSREVGARETQYFGPGTRLLVL.

The gene calls are TRBV5-1 and TRBJ1-2, with 12 bases lining up with TRBD1. Trimming cost V 4 bases and J 2 bases; bases outside gene matches: 18. CDR1 and CDR2 (germline): SGHRS, YFSETQ. The CDR3 sequence is 20 residues long. The CDR3 bases are TGCGCCAGCAGCCCCGGGACAGGGGGCATGTCGGGCCGCTTGAACTATGGCTACACCTTC. It specifies CASSPGTGGMSGRLNYGYTF.

The chain has TRBV27 and TRBJ1-5, with D unclear. Germline values: CDR1 MNHEY, CDR2 SMNVEV (reference sequence). V dropped 1 base and J dropped 3 bases, with 7 bases sitting between them. The CDR3 loop spans 14 amino acids. In DNA form, the CDR3 reads TGTGCCAGCAGTTTATTAGAGGTCAATCAGCCCCAGCATTTT. Amino acids: CASSLLEVNQPQHF.

This clone was observed a handful of times. This chain's CDR3 is CASGPYEQYF. In DNA, the CDR3 is TGCGCCAGCGGCCCTTACGAGCAGTACTTC. V and J are TRBV10-1 and TRBJ2-7; D is undetermined. The V end lost 8 bases, the J end lost 4 bases, and 6 bases lay between the germline ends. Germline V gene sequence: CDR1 WNHNN, CDR2 SYGVQD (reference sequence). This CDR3 contains 10 residues.

The chain joins TRBV7-2 to TRBJ2-5; TRBD2 might be the D (6 bases). V gave up 4 bases and J gave up 2 bases, with 14 bases separating them. The length of the CDR3 is 15 residues. Per the germline V gene, CDR1 is SGHTA and CDR2 is FQGNSA. The CDR3 reads CASSSSAGRQETQYF. In nucleotides, the CDR3 is TGTGCCAGCAGCTCCTCCGCGGGACGGCAAGAGACCCAGTACTTC.

The chain is built from TRBV6-5 and TRBJ2-7; 7 positions match TRBD2. This CDR3 has 13 amino acids. CDR1 is MNHEY and CDR2 is SVGAGI in the germline V gene. Unmatched junction bases numbered 7, after V lost 6 bases and J lost 5 bases. CDR3: CASRRTRVDEQYF. The CDR3, as DNA: TGTGCCAGCAGACGGACTAGGGTCGACGAGCAGTACTTC.

In this sample, this clone turned up once. This rearrangement joins TRBV2 to TRBJ1-5; possible D gene TRBD1, 6 bases. The CDR3 is 15 amino acids. The V gene lost 4 bases and the J gene lost 2 bases, with 12 bases spanning the gap. Germline V gives CDR1 SNHLY, CDR2 FYNNEI. The CDR3 coding sequence is TGTGCCAGCAGTGCCCAGGGGAACGGCAATCAGCCCCAGCATTTT. Translating it yields CASSAQGNGNQPQHF.

The J gene is TRBJ2-7, the V gene TRBV28, with D perhaps TRBD2 (7 bases). The CDR3 is 17 residues long. Trimming pared 7 bases from V and 3 bases from J, leaving 25 bases between. Per the germline V gene, CDR1 is MDHEN and CDR2 is SYDVKM. CDR3 DNA: TGTGCCAGCACCGAATCGGCCGGGGGGCCGAGAAGCTACGAGCAGTACTTC. This encodes CASTESAGGPRSYEQYF.

On this clone itself: Within the sample, other DNA sequences also encode this same CDR3. This chain connects TRBV7-9 to TRBJ1-5; D unresolved. The CDR3 runs 15 residues. V dropped 1 base and J dropped 0 bases, with 7 bases sitting between them. CDR1 and CDR2 from the germline V gene are SEHNR and FQNEAQ (reference sequence). This CDR3 reads CASSLGGDSNQPQHF. The DNA for the CDR3 is TGTGCCAGCAGCTTAGGCGGGGATAGCAATCAGCCCCAGCATTTT.

The table lists this clone with a count of one. This chain uses TRBV5-4 with TRBJ1-2; D is possibly TRBD1 (5 bases). Germline CDR1 is SGHNT and CDR2 is YYREEE (reference sequence). The length of the CDR3 is 14 residues. Trimming left V 6 bases short and J 3 bases short, with 15 bases between. CDR3 amino acids: CASTMGVLDYGYTF. As DNA, the CDR3 is TGTGCCAGCACCATGGGGGTATTAGACTATGGCTACACCTTC.

Details on this clone: The same CDR3 can be traced to other DNA sequences in this sample. The rearrangement joins TRBV6-5 to TRBJ1-1, with no clear D. From germline, CDR1 is MNHEY and CDR2 SVGAGI. V was clipped by 5 bases and J by 5 bases, with 9 bases between them. This CDR3 region has 12 residues. The CDR3 reads CASSRFGTEAFF. CDR3 in DNA: TGTGCCAGCAGTCGTTTTGGGACTGAAGCTTTCTTT.

J is TRBJ2-1 and V is TRBV11-1; TRBD1 matches at 9 bases. CDR3 length equals 14 residues. The germline gives CDR1 SGHAT, CDR2 FQDESV (reference sequence). The ends lost 6 bases at V and 9 bases at J; junction bases unmatched: 9. The CDR3 DNA reads as TGTGCCAGCAGGTCCCCGGGACAGGGAGGTGAGCAGTTCTTC. Translating it yields CASRSPGQGGEQFF.